A single sample gave rise to the 25 T cell receptor beta chains below, sequenced in a study of T cell responses to AZD1222 COVID-19 vaccine. Method: immunoSEQ multiplex PCR; TCRdb's copy keeps in-frame clones and lacks some. The repertoire holds 150,000 to 200,000 clones, 75% to 95% seen once, with roughly 1.6% in the top ten. This specimen consisted of peripheral blood, obtained on day 0 of AZD1222 vaccination. These receptors all stem from an adult in good health.

The chain employs TRBV19 and TRBJ2-1, with unresolved D. Germline loops: CDR1 LNHDA, CDR2 SQIVND (reference sequence). Between the trimmed V and J ends, which lost 1 base and 8 bases, there was a span of 12 bases. The CDR3 sequence is 14 residues long. The chain's CDR3 is CASSIGSGYYEQFF. The CDR3 DNA reads TGTGCCAGTAGTATAGGATCCGGGTACTATGAGCAGTTCTTC.

The rearrangement uses TRBV4-1 and TRBJ1-5; no firm D call. The ends were cut back, 5 bases at V and 3 bases at J, with 8 bases in the middle. The germline V gene has CDR1 MGHRA and CDR2 YSYEKL. This CDR3 spans 13 amino acids. In DNA form, the CDR3 reads TGCGCCAGCAGCGGATTCCTCAATCAGCCCCAGCATTTT. Translating gives CASSGFLNQPQHF.

The table lists this clone with a few counts. The V gene is TRBV4-3, the J gene TRBJ1-4; 9 nucleotides match TRBD1. The CDR3 extends over 17 amino acids. The germline V gene has CDR1 LGHNA and CDR2 YSLEER. The trim removed 3 bases at V and 6 bases at J, leaving 11 bases unmatched. CDR3 in DNA: TGCGCCAGCAGCCAGGCCCCTAAGGGACAGGGTTATGAAAAACTGTTTTTT. This translates into CASSQAPKGQGYEKLFF.

The V gene is TRBV28, the J gene TRBJ2-7, with 10 bases lining up with TRBD1. J gave up 5 bases and V 7 bases, and 5 bases lay outside the gene matches. The germline gives CDR1 MDHEN, CDR2 SYDVKM. The CDR3 loop spans 13 amino acids. The CDR3 loop is CASIKTGGNEQYF. CDR3 bases: TGTGCCAGCATCAAGACAGGGGGCAACGAGCAGTACTTC.

V and J are TRBV6-5 and TRBJ1-3, with unresolved D. CDR3 length equals 15 residues. Per the germline V gene, CDR1 is MNHEY and CDR2 is SVGAGI. With 0 bases removed from V and 0 bases from J, the gap between germline ends came to 6 bases. This chain's CDR3 is CASSYSDGSGNTIYF. The CDR3 coding sequence is TGTGCCAGCAGTTACTCGGACGGCTCTGGAAACACCATATATTTT.

The rearrangement joins TRBV7-2 to TRBJ1-5; D ambiguous. Germline CDR1 is SGHTA and CDR2 is FQGNSA. Trimming removed 3 bases from V and 5 bases from J, with 8 bases in between. The length of the CDR3 is 13 residues. The CDR3 DNA reads TGTGCCAGCAGCTTTGAGAGGGATCAGCCCCAGCATTTT. This sequence encodes CASSFERDQPQHF.

This clone was counted between two and nine times. This rearrangement joins TRBV6-5 to TRBJ1-5; D perhaps matches TRBD1 (6 bases). The V gene's germline CDR1 is MNHEY and CDR2 SVGAGI. Trimming removed 5 bases at V and 2 bases at J, with 13 bases between. The length of the CDR3 is 15 residues. In DNA, the CDR3 is TGTGCCAGCAGTAACACAGGGCTGGGCAATCAGCCCCAGCATTTT. It codes for CASSNTGLGNQPQHF.

This clone has just one count. The chain combines TRBV6-1 with TRBJ1-2, with a weak D call TRBD1 (5 bases). The V end was cut by 0 bases, the J end by 7 bases, with 15 bases between. The CDR3 is 15 amino acids. Germline V lookup: CDR1 MNHNS, CDR2 SASEGT. The CDR3 loop is CASSEAPRGRLGYTF. The CDR3 DNA follows: TGTGCCAGCAGTGAAGCACCACGGGGGAGGCTTGGCTACACCTTC.

This chain connects TRBV7-3 to TRBJ2-7, with D tentatively TRBD2 (6 bases). Per the germline V gene, CDR1 is SGHTA and CDR2 is FQGTGA. The length of the CDR3 is 15 residues. Trimming removed 5 bases from V and 0 bases from J, with 14 bases in between. The CDR3 nucleotides are TGTGCCAGCAGCCCTAGGAGGGCGTCCTCCTACGAGCAGTACTTC. Its translation: CASSPRRASSYEQYF.

The J gene is TRBJ1-1, the V gene TRBV10-3, with D possibly matching TRBD1 (5 bases). V lost 2 bases to trimming and J lost 0 bases, with 7 bases between them. Looked up from germline, CDR1 is ENHRY and CDR2 is SYGVKD. The CDR3 covers 14 residues. The DNA for the CDR3 is TGTGCCATCAGTGAGGGGGGAATGAACACTGAAGCTTTCTTT. Translation gives CAISEGGMNTEAFF.

CDR3 coding DNA: TGCGCCAGCAGCCACCCCCTCCCCGGATTGCGGGGGGTGGGACCCCTCCACTTT. Protein sequence: CASSHPLPGLRGVGPLHF. The V call is TRBV4-1, the J call TRBJ1-6; D perhaps matches TRBD1 (5 bases). Germline V CDR1 and CDR2: MGHRA, YSYEKL. Deletions cut 3 bases from V and 12 bases from J, with 27 bases between. The CDR3 extends over 18 amino acids.

Remarks on this clone: Other nucleotide sequences in the sample specify the same CDR3. The chain joins TRBV7-9 to TRBJ1-3, with TRBD1 as a possible D gene (6 bases). The CDR3 runs 14 residues. Per germline, CDR1 SEHNR and CDR2 FQNEAQ (reference sequence). The germline V and J ends were trimmed by 2 bases and 4 bases, with 9 bases remaining between them. The CDR3 coding sequence is TGTGCCAGCAGCTTACGGGGGGCCGGAAACACCATATATTTT. Protein sequence: CASSLRGAGNTIYF.

The gene calls are TRBV19 and TRBJ2-2, with D perhaps TRBD1 or TRBD2 (5 bases each). Between the trimmed V and J ends, which lost 3 bases and 5 bases, there was a span of 16 bases. CDR3 size: 16 residues. Germline assignment: CDR1 LNHDA and CDR2 SQIVND (reference sequence). CDR3 nucleotides: TGTGCCAGTAGTATTAAAGCAGGGAGAAGGACCGGGGAGCTGTTTTTT. Protein sequence: CASSIKAGRRTGELFF. Looking up the rest from reference TRBV19 and TRBJ2-2 gives the full variable domain: DGGITQSPKYLFRKEGQNVTLSCEQNLNHDAMYWYRQDPGQGLRLIYYSQIVNDFQKGDIAEGYSVSREKKESFPLTVTSAQKNPTAFYLCASSIKAGRRTGELFFGEGSRLTVL.

The V and J genes are TRBV30 and TRBJ2-6; D is unclear. CDR1 is GTSNPN and CDR2 is SVGIG in the germline V gene (reference sequence). This CDR3 has 13 residues. The V gene lost 4 bases and the J gene lost 0 bases, with 4 bases spanning the gap. The CDR3 sequence: CAWTRSGANVLTF. The CDR3 region has the DNA TGTGCCTGGACCCGCTCTGGGGCCAACGTCCTGACTTTC.

This chain uses TRBV11-1 with TRBJ1-6; D is ambiguous. The V gene's germline CDR1 is SGHAT and CDR2 FQDESV (reference sequence). This CDR3 spans 13 amino acids. Deletions cut 6 bases from V and 6 bases from J, with 9 bases between. The CDR3 DNA follows: TGTGCCAGCAGGCCGACGGTTAATTCACCCCTCCACTTT. Amino acids: CASRPTVNSPLHF. The complete variable domain, with remaining parts taken from reference TRBV11-1 and TRBJ1-6, reads EAEVAQSPRYKITEKSQAVAFWCDPISGHATLYWYRQILGQGPELLVQFQDESVVDDSQLPKDRFSAERLKGVDSTLKIQPAELGDSAMYLCASRPTVNSPLHFGNGTRLTVT.

CDR3 DNA sequence: TGTGCCAGCAGGGGAATCTTTAACTATGGCTACACCTTC. Amino acids: CASRGIFNYGYTF. The chain carries TRBV2 and TRBJ1-2; the D is unclear. The ends were cut back, 6 bases at V and 1 base at J, with 9 bases in the middle. Germline CDR1 reads SNHLY; CDR2 reads FYNNEI. The CDR3 is 13 amino acids.

The V gene is TRBV19, the J gene TRBJ1-5; TRBD1 is a possible D gene (5 bases). The CDR3 covers 15 residues. Trimming removed 4 bases at V and 1 base at J, with 11 bases between. Germline CDR1 LNHDA, CDR2 SQIVND (reference sequence). The CDR3 here is CASSRQGISNQPQHF. CDR3 sequence (DNA): TGTGCCAGTAGTAGGCAGGGTATCAGCAATCAGCCCCAGCATTTT. Combining the CDR3 with reference TRBV19 and TRBJ1-5 gives the whole variable domain DGGITQSPKYLFRKEGQNVTLSCEQNLNHDAMYWYRQDPGQGLRLIYYSQIVNDFQKGDIAEGYSVSREKKESFPLTVTSAQKNPTAFYLCASSRQGISNQPQHFGDGTRLSIL.

J is TRBJ2-2 and V is TRBV19; perhaps TRBD1 as D (5 bases). Germline lookup yields CDR1 LNHDA and CDR2 SQIVND (reference sequence). This CDR3 has 13 amino acids. Trimming removed 9 bases from V and 7 bases from J, with 15 bases in between. CDR3 protein: CASDSRFGGELFF. CDR3 nucleotide sequence: TGTGCCAGCGACAGCCGTTTTGGCGGGGAGCTGTTTTTT.

The rearrangement links TRBV10-3 to TRBJ1-1; D is undetermined. The CDR3 extends over 13 amino acids. Between the trimmed V and J ends, which lost 3 bases and 3 bases, there was a span of 8 bases. Per the germline V gene, CDR1 is ENHRY and CDR2 is SYGVKD. The CDR3 DNA follows: TGTGCCATCAGTGAAGGCGCCTACACTGAAGCTTTCTTT. It codes for CAISEGAYTEAFF.

The V gene is TRBV10-1, the J gene TRBJ2-5; tentatively, D is TRBD1 (5 bases). The germline V gene has CDR1 WNHNN and CDR2 SYGVQD (reference sequence). Trimming left V 2 bases short and J 5 bases short, with 15 bases between. This CDR3 has 15 amino acids. CDR3 DNA sequence: TGCGCCAGCAGTGAGGGATACGACAGTGGCGAGACCCAGTACTTC. This translates into CASSEGYDSGETQYF.

The chain is built from TRBV10-3 and TRBJ1-2, with 9 bases that match TRBD1. The germline V gene has CDR1 ENHRY and CDR2 SYGVKD. This CDR3 region has 16 residues. The junction had 16 bases not matched to a gene; V was cut back by 8 bases and J by 6 bases. The CDR3 coding sequence is TGTGCCATCGGCGGGACAGGGCATCTTAGGGAGAATGGCTACACCTTC. Protein sequence: CAIGGTGHLRENGYTF.

The chain links TRBV18 to TRBJ2-4; 9 positions agree with TRBD1. This CDR3 has 15 amino acids. Germline CDR1 reads KGHSH; CDR2 reads LQKENI. Unmatched junction bases numbered 1, after V lost 3 bases and J lost 1 base. CDR3 nucleotide sequence: TGTGCCAGCTCACCCGGGACAGGGGCCAAAAACATTCAGTACTTC. The encoded protein is CASSPGTGAKNIQYF.

The V and J genes are TRBV7-6 and TRBJ2-3; 9 positions match TRBD1. The V gene's germline CDR1 is SGHVS and CDR2 FNYEAQ. Trimming removed 2 bases from V and 6 bases from J; junction bases left unmatched: 12. The CDR3 covers 17 residues. In nucleotides, the CDR3 is TGTGCCAGCAGCTTATACTCCGGGACAGGGATTTCTGATACGCAGTATTTT. Its translation is CASSLYSGTGISDTQYF. Complete variable domain (other parts from reference TRBV7-6 and TRBJ2-3): GAGVSQSPRYKVTKRGQDVALRCDPISGHVSLYWYRQALGQGPEFLTYFNYEAQQDKSGLPNDRFSAERPEGSISTLTIQRTEQRDSAMYRCASSLYSGTGISDTQYFGPGTRLTVL.

The genes are TRBV7-2 and TRBJ2-7; D not certain. V was shortened by 0 bases and J by 3 bases, with 6 bases between the two germline ends. Germline V gene data show CDR1 as SGHTA and CDR2 as FQGNSA. The CDR3 loop spans 13 amino acids. The CDR3 is CASSLASFYEQYF. CDR3 in DNA: TGTGCCAGCAGCTTAGCCAGTTTCTACGAGCAGTACTTC.

The V gene is TRBV28, the J gene TRBJ2-5; 8 nucleotides align to TRBD1. This CDR3 region has 16 residues. The germline V gene encodes CDR1 MDHEN and CDR2 SYDVKM. Trimming removed 6 bases from V and 5 bases from J; junction bases left unmatched: 14. As DNA, the CDR3 is TGTGCCAGCAGCTTGCTAGGCAGGGGGCGTGGGGAGACCCAGTACTTC. It encodes CASSLLGRGRGETQYF.